This T cell receptor (beta chain) comes out of a study of regulatory T cells in long-lasting Graves disease. Germline CDR1 reads MNHNS; CDR2 reads SASEGT. CDR3 length equals 14 residues. The V end lost 5 bases, the J end lost 7 bases, and 17 bases lay between the germline ends. This clonotype was recorded at least ten times. Its antigen is currently unknown. To make TCR beta libraries, researchers used iRepertoire HTBI primers and Arm-PCR of CDR3 regions. From the multiplex PCR reads, TCRdb called clonotypes with MiXCR, one entry per CDR3 protein. The table records under 800,000 distinct CDR3 sequences, about 15% of them present only once. Time point described: newly diagnosed GD, antithyroid drugs for less than 3 months. PBMC-derived RNA was used for the TCR library. Study outcomes and limitations: Samples came from peripheral blood alone, without thyroid tissue. Favored usage of TRBV28, TRBJ1-2 and TRBJ2-5 was recorded in persistent disease.

In addition, the sample was reused for a study of T cells in Graves' hyperthyroidism and ophthalmopathy. From that paper: During a first-round RT-PCR of the TCR CDR3, the HTBI primer set was used. Among thyroid clonotypes expanded above 0.001, most also appeared in blood.

This chain joins TRBV6-1 and TRBJ1-2, with D perhaps matching TRBD1 (5 bases). The TCR originated in a woman in her twenties or thirties with Graves disease. Sequenced material: peripheral blood mononuclear cells (PBMCs), taken at new diagnosis, from a patient treated with antithyroid drugs. CDR3 amino acids: CASSLGTFGGGYTF. The CDR3 coding sequence is TGTGCCAGCAGTCTCGGGACCTTCGGGGGTGGCTACACCTTC.